Presented here are 4 T cell receptor beta chains from one specimen sequenced in a study of blood T cell repertoires in COVID-19 (dated by TCRdb to the early 2020s). Libraries were prepared through the immunoSEQ multiplex PCR assay. The source is immuneACCESS, and TCRdb retained only in-frame sequences with V and J called. Part of the clones is not carried over; for the studies checked, unresolved V genes explain less than half of this, and the remainder is unexplained. This sample lists roughly 200,000 clones; around 84% were detected once. The top ten constitute 15% to 20% of the sample. Sequencing was carried out using peripheral blood. The receptors stem from a woman aged 80 or over with active or convalescent COVID-19.

V and J are TRBV9 and TRBJ2-5; the match to TRBD1 covers 8 bases. CDR1 is SGDLS and CDR2 is YYNGEE in the germline V gene. The CDR3 runs to 15 residues. V lost 0 bases, J lost 4 bases, and 5 bases stayed unmatched. The CDR3 loop reads CASSVGQGRGETQYF. For the CDR3, the DNA is TGTGCCAGCAGCGTAGGACAGGGGCGGGGAGAGACCCAGTACTTC.

The chain recombines TRBV7-9 with TRBJ2-1; 9 nucleotides agree with TRBD2. The CDR3 has 15 residues. CDR1 and CDR2 (germline): SEHNR, FQNEAQ (reference sequence). V shed 2 bases, J shed 5 bases, and the junction held 4 bases outside the gene matches. CDR3 nucleotide sequence: TGTGCCAGCAGCTTAAGGAGACTAGCGGACAATGAGCAGTTCTTC. Protein sequence: CASSLRRLADNEQFF.

This chain links TRBV5-1 with TRBJ2-6; tentative D call: TRBD1 (5 bases). Germline V gene lookup returns CDR1 SGHRS and CDR2 YFSETQ. CDR3 length: 15 amino acids. The V gene lost 4 bases and the J gene lost 3 bases, with 11 bases spanning the gap. CDR3 bases: TGCGCCAGCAGCGCAGGGTCTTTTGGGGCCAACGTCCTGACTTTC. The encoded protein is CASSAGSFGANVLTF.

The chain couples TRBV7-2 to TRBJ1-5, with D perhaps TRBD1 (6 bases). Between the trimmed V and J ends, which lost 4 bases and 6 bases, there was a span of 13 bases. The CDR3 covers 14 residues. Per the germline V gene, CDR1 is SGHTA and CDR2 is FQGNSA. The CDR3 DNA sequence: TGTGCCAGCAGCTCCCGGGGGGGCGCTCAGCCCCAGCATTTT. It translates to CASSSRGGAQPQHF.